A single sample is the source of the 12 T cell receptor beta chains below, sequenced in a study of cytomegalovirus exposure and HLA in healthy donors. Use of 60 Vbeta and 13 Jbeta primers characterized the PCR. The repertoire was sequenced with immunoSEQ multiplex PCR; TCRdb's copy has only in-frame clones and lacks some. The sample has over 150,000 clones; around three quarters are singletons. Sequences were obtained from PBMCs. Receptors were obtained from a man between 35 and 55 years old in good health and CMV-seronegative.

This chain connects TRBV19 to TRBJ2-1, with a weak D call TRBD2 (5 bases). Between the trimmed V and J ends, which lost 6 bases and 5 bases, there was a span of 11 bases. Germline V lookup: CDR1 LNHDA, CDR2 SQIVND (reference sequence). The CDR3 totals 13 residues. CDR3 loop: CASSTGLNNEQFF. The CDR3, as DNA: TGTGCCAGTAGCACCGGACTGAACAATGAGCAGTTCTTC.

Details on this clone: Germline and junction disagree at one end, which may indicate a read error. J is TRBJ2-1 and V is TRBV7-7; 8 nucleotides agree with TRBD2. Germline V gives CDR1 SSHAT, CDR2 FNYEAQ (reference sequence). This CDR3 is built from 13 residues. CDR3 sequence (DNA): TGTGCTAGCAGCTTAGAACGGGAGGGACGGCAGTTCTTC. Translated, it gives CASSLEREGRQFF.

This clone was recorded once. The gene calls are TRBV30 and TRBJ1-2; weak D call: TRBD1 (5 bases). Trimming removed 4 bases from V and 8 bases from J, with 17 bases in between. This CDR3 has 13 residues. CDR1 is GTSNPN and CDR2 is SVGIG in the germline V gene (reference sequence). CDR3 in amino acids: CAWTSRVGVGYTF. CDR3 in DNA: TGTGCCTGGACGAGCAGGGTAGGAGTCGGCTACACCTTC.

V is TRBV21-1 and J is TRBJ2-7; the listed D gene, TRBD2, was not tested against the DNA. TRBV21-1 is reported as a pseudogene. This CDR3 spans 16 amino acids. CDR3 protein: CASSTGLAGRSYEQYF. For the CDR3, the DNA is TGTGCCAGCTCCACCGGACTAGCGGGCCGCTCCTACGAGCAGTACTTC.

The chain is built from TRBV6-5 and TRBJ2-2, with D uncertain. V dropped 6 bases and J dropped 1 base, with 9 bases sitting between them. Germline lookup yields CDR1 MNHEY and CDR2 SVGAGI. CDR3 length equals 14 residues. The CDR3 spells CASRNPGNTGELFF. CDR3 in DNA: TGTGCCAGCAGGAACCCGGGGAACACCGGGGAGCTGTTTTTT.

Comment on this clone: An end of the junction does not agree with germline; a read error may underlie this. J is TRBJ1-5 and V is TRBV28; no firm D call. The CDR3 runs to 14 residues. Germline V gene lookup returns CDR1 MDHEN and CDR2 SYDVKM. The CDR3 loop is CASSHLHDNQLQHF. In nucleotides, the CDR3 is TGTGCCAGCAGTCATCTACACGACAATCAGCTCCAGCATTTT.

J is TRBJ2-5 and V is TRBV18; 11 bases align to TRBD2. J gave up 5 bases and V 0 bases, and 8 bases lay outside the gene matches. Germline V gene data show CDR1 as KGHSH and CDR2 as LQKENI. This CDR3 has 17 amino acids. The CDR3 DNA reads as TGTGCCAGCTCACCACCGAGAATGACTAGCGGGAAGGAGACCCAGTACTTC. Protein sequence: CASSPPRMTSGKETQYF. Variable domain in full (rest from reference TRBV18 and TRBJ2-5): NAGVMQNPRHLVRRRGQEARLRCSPMKGHSHVYWYRQLPEEGLKFMVYLQKENIIDESGMPKERFSAEFPKEGPSILRIQQVVRGDSAAYFCASSPPRMTSGKETQYFGPGTRLLVL.

This clone was detected only a few times. The chain couples TRBV7-2 to TRBJ2-7; D perhaps matches TRBD2 (7 bases). The CDR3 covers 15 residues. The V end lost 5 bases, the J end lost 2 bases, and 16 bases lay between the germline ends. CDR1 SGHTA and CDR2 FQGNSA come from the germline V gene. Written as DNA, the CDR3 is TGTGCCAGCAGCCCGGAGGGGGGGAGGGCCTACGAGCAGTACTTC. Protein: CASSPEGGRAYEQYF.

The chain combines TRBV7-2 with TRBJ2-7; TRBD2 matches at 8 bases. V trimming: 5 bases; J trimming: 2 bases; junction bases outside the gene matches: 8. Germline V CDR1 and CDR2: SGHTA, FQGNSA. The CDR3 length is 15 residues. In DNA form, the CDR3 reads TGTGCCAGCAGCACTTCAGCGGGGGTGGCCTACGAGCAGTACTTC. This sequence encodes CASSTSAGVAYEQYF.

The rearrangement joins TRBV4-2 to TRBJ2-6; the match to TRBD1 covers 10 bases. Germline V gene data show CDR1 as LGHNA and CDR2 as YNFKEQ. The CDR3 runs to 18 residues. Trimming at V came to 0 bases and at J to 1 base, leaving 3 bases not matched to a gene. CDR3 sequence: CASSQDWDRGSGANVLTF. CDR3 coding DNA: TGTGCCAGCAGCCAAGATTGGGACAGGGGATCTGGGGCCAACGTCCTGACTTTC.

This chain links TRBV5-1 with TRBJ2-3, with 9 positions matching TRBD1. CDR1 is SGHRS, CDR2 YFSETQ, per germline. The CDR3 length is 15 residues. V dropped 0 bases and J dropped 4; count of bases not matched to a gene: 3. The CDR3 here is CASSLGGQGADTQYF. The CDR3 nucleotides read TGCGCCAGCAGCTTGGGGGGACAGGGAGCAGATACGCAGTATTTT. The full variable domain, completed using reference TRBV5-1 and TRBJ2-3, is KAGVTQTPRYLIKTRGQQVTLSCSPISGHRSVSWYQQTPGQGLQFLFEYFSETQRNKGNFPGRFSGRQFSNSRSEMNVSTLELGDSALYLCASSLGGQGADTQYFGPGTRLTVL.

The rearrangement links TRBV28 to TRBJ1-2, with 7 bases lining up with TRBD1. Germline-derived CDR1 and CDR2 are MDHEN and SYDVKM. V lost 5 bases, J lost 1 base, and 7 bases stayed unmatched. The CDR3 has 15 amino acids. The CDR3, as DNA: TGTGCCAGCAGTCCCAACCGACAGGGTAACTATGGCTACACCTTC. Translated, it gives CASSPNRQGNYGYTF.